This T cell receptor beta chain was sequenced during a study of blood T cell repertoires in COVID-19. The wider study: Acute and convalescent COVID-19 specimens originated in the United States, Italy and Spain.

CDR1 is MDHEN and CDR2 is SYDVKM in the germline V gene. The V and J ends lost 6 bases and 3 bases respectively, with 14 bases between them. The CDR3 covers 15 residues. Study processing details: From reference gene primer amplification, estimates of nucleated cell counts were derived. Measured with immunoSEQ multiplex PCR; TCRdb has only the in-frame clones, and not every one. The V and J calls and clone size are taken from that table; D and trimming were inferred from the DNA. This table has roughly 47,000 clones, approximately 77% appearing once. Material for sequencing was peripheral blood. This clonotype originated in an older woman with acute or convalescent COVID-19. The V gene is TRBV28, the J gene TRBJ1-4; TRBD1 might be the D (6 bases). The CDR3 sequence is CASSSPAGANEKLFF. The CDR3 DNA sequence: TGTGCCAGCAGCTCCCCTGCAGGGGCTAATGAAAAACTGTTTTTT.